This passage covers 10 T cell receptor beta chains from one sample sequenced in a study of blood T cell repertoires in COVID-19. Using immunoSEQ multiplex PCR, the repertoire was profiled, and TCRdb retains in-frame clones only, with some absent. Of 300,000 to 450,000 clones listed, about 92% are singletons. Material for sequencing was peripheral blood. The source of these receptors is a woman aged 55-69 years with COVID-19, enrolled during active disease.

The chain carries TRBV21-1 and TRBJ1-5. TRBV21-1 is tagged as a pseudogene. The CDR3 is 14 amino acids. The CDR3 loop is CASSSSEGNQPQHF. The CDR3 coding sequence is TGTGCCAGCAGCTCGTCGGAGGGCAATCAGCCCCAGCATTTT.

This clone showed up just once. The chain carries TRBV2 and TRBJ2-3; D not resolved. CDR1 is SNHLY and CDR2 is FYNNEI in the germline V gene. The CDR3 length is 15 residues. The germline V and J ends were trimmed by 4 bases and 2 bases, with 13 bases remaining between them. CDR3 nucleotide sequence: TGTGCCAGCAGTGTTGCGGTCGGGTTCACAGATACGCAGTATTTT. It specifies CASSVAVGFTDTQYF.

The chain joins TRBV7-9 to TRBJ2-2, with TRBD2 as a possible D gene (6 bases). Trimming left V 6 bases short and J 5 bases short, with 16 bases between. Per the germline V gene, CDR1 is SEHNR and CDR2 is FQNEAQ (reference sequence). The CDR3 contains 15 residues. CDR3 region: CASRGGSVGTGELFF. The CDR3 bases are TGTGCCAGCAGGGGAGGCAGCGTGGGAACCGGGGAGCTGTTTTTT.

This chain connects TRBV7-9 to TRBJ1-1, with D possibly TRBD1 on 5 matching bases. The V gene's germline CDR1 is SEHNR and CDR2 FQNEAQ (reference sequence). The CDR3 spans 14 residues. V was trimmed by 5 bases and J by 1 base, leaving 11 bases between them. DNA for the CDR3: TGTGCCAGCAGCCCCGACAGACAGAACACTGAAGCTTTCTTT. Amino acids: CASSPDRQNTEAFF.

The chain employs TRBV10-3 and TRBJ2-3; 8 bases match TRBD1. V was pared by 8 bases and J by 1 base, with 5 bases of the junction left unmatched. This CDR3 is 14 amino acids long. Germline V gene sequence: CDR1 ENHRY, CDR2 SYGVKD. The CDR3 reads CAIGAGQGTDTQYF. The CDR3 DNA reads TGTGCCATCGGCGCGGGACAGGGCACAGATACGCAGTATTTT.

This clone was picked up a small number of times. The gene calls are TRBV6-5 and TRBJ2-5, with TRBD1 matching over 7 bases. There are 15 residues in the CDR3. Germline values: CDR1 MNHEY, CDR2 SVGAGI. V was pared by 6 bases and J by 5 bases, with 12 bases of the junction left unmatched. CDR3 nucleotide sequence: TGTGCCAGCAGAAAAAGAAGGGGGCGTCAGGAGACCCAGTACTTC. Translating it yields CASRKRRGRQETQYF.

The rearrangement joins TRBV28 to TRBJ1-2; weak D call: TRBD1 (5 bases). The length of the CDR3 is 17 residues. The ends were cut back, 8 bases at V and 2 bases at J, with 24 bases in the middle. Germline V gene lookup returns CDR1 MDHEN and CDR2 SYDVKM. Here the CDR3 DNA reads TGTGCCAGCGGAGAACTCCTTGGGGGGGGGTCCAACTATGGCTACACCTTC. Protein: CASGELLGGGSNYGYTF.

The V call is TRBV3-1 (or the pseudogene TRBV3-2), the J call TRBJ1-4, with D possibly TRBD1 on 6 matching bases. Germline loops: CDR1 LGHDT, CDR2 YNNKEL (reference sequence). This CDR3 is 15 amino acids long. Trimming removed 5 bases from V and 4 bases from J, with 14 bases in between. The CDR3 is CASSDWRGLNEKLFF. CDR3 nucleotide sequence: TGTGCCAGCAGCGACTGGCGGGGGCTTAATGAAAAACTGTTTTTT.

The chain recombines TRBV29-1 with TRBJ1-5; no reliable D call. V was trimmed by 6 bases and J by 6 bases, leaving 15 bases between them. The CDR3 is made up of 13 amino acids. Germline V lookup: CDR1 SQVTM, CDR2 ANQGSEA. As DNA, the CDR3 is TGCAGCGTGAAAGCGGCTACCGGTCAGCCCCAGCATTTT. Translated, it gives CSVKAATGQPQHF.

V gene TRBV7-2 combines with J gene TRBJ1-6; unclear D gene. This CDR3 comprises 14 residues. CDR1 is SGHTA, CDR2 FQGNSA, per germline. V was cut by 6 bases and J by 9 bases, with 15 bases left in between. The CDR3 loop reads CASRRLIQGSPLHF. In DNA form, the CDR3 reads TGTGCCAGCAGACGACTCATTCAAGGTTCACCCCTCCACTTT.